One and the same sample provided the 24 T cell receptor beta chains below, sequenced in a study of regulatory T cells in long-lasting Graves disease. Sample time point: persistent/refractory GD, antithyroid drugs over 5 years with positive TRAb. RNA from PBMCs was the source of the TCR library. Investigators prepared the TCR beta libraries by applying iRepertoire HTBI primers and Arm-PCR of CDR3 regions. TCRdb processed the multiplex PCR reads anew with MiXCR; each CDR3 protein has one entry. The repertoire holds around 300,000 distinct CDR3 sequences, with under 25% as singletons. The material was peripheral blood mononuclear cells (PBMCs), obtained when the disease was refractory, from a patient treated with antithyroid drugs. The receptors here all came from a female donor with Graves disease.

This clonotype was found many times. The chain joins TRBV20-1 to TRBJ2-7, with a tentative D call TRBD1 (6 bases). V gave up 1 base and J gave up 2 bases, with 12 bases separating them. Germline lookup yields CDR1 DFQATT and CDR2 SNEGSKA (reference sequence). The CDR3 extends over 14 amino acids. CDR3 in DNA: TGCAGTGCTAGAGGGGGACACGACACCTACGAGCAGTACTTC. The encoded protein is CSARGGHDTYEQYF.

This clonotype was recorded many times. This chain uses TRBV15 with TRBJ2-7; no clear D. The germline V gene has CDR1 LNHNV and CDR2 YYDKDF (reference sequence). The CDR3 sequence is 13 residues long. Trimming shortened V by 0 bases and J by 4 bases, and 7 bases separated the two germline ends. CDR3 DNA: TGTGCCACCAGCAGAGATGCGGAGTACGAGCAGTACTTC. Its translation is CATSRDAEYEQYF.

This chain links TRBV30 with TRBJ2-1, with D perhaps TRBD1 (5 bases). With 2 bases removed from V and 5 bases from J, the gap between germline ends came to 7 bases. The CDR3 consists of 12 residues. Germline V gene sequence: CDR1 GTSNPN, CDR2 SVGIG (reference sequence). The CDR3 nucleotides read TGTGCCTGGAGTAAACAGGACAATGAGCAGTTCTTC. Residues: CAWSKQDNEQFF.

The genes are TRBV11-2 and TRBJ2-1, with TRBD2 matching over 8 bases. CDR3 length equals 16 residues. V shed 5 bases and J 5 bases; nucleotides not matched to a gene: 11. Germline V gene sequence: CDR1 SGHAT, CDR2 FQNNGV. The CDR3: CASSLRGTRHDNEQFF. The CDR3 coding sequence is TGTGCCAGCAGCCTACGAGGGACTAGGCACGACAATGAGCAGTTCTTC.

The sample holds a few counts of this clonotype. The chain employs TRBV6-1 and TRBJ2-3; TRBD1 matches at 12 bases. The CDR3 has 15 residues. V lost 6 bases to trimming and J lost 4 bases; unmatched junction nucleotides: 5. In germline, CDR1 is MNHNS, CDR2 SASEGT. The CDR3 spells CASRPGTGGADTQYF. As DNA, the CDR3 is TGTGCCAGCAGACCCGGGACAGGGGGCGCAGATACGCAGTATTTT.

The V call is TRBV19, the J call TRBJ1-5; TRBD1 might be the D (6 bases). The CDR3 loop spans 16 amino acids. The V end lost 3 bases, the J end lost 1 base, and 13 bases lay between the germline ends. Germline V lookup: CDR1 LNHDA, CDR2 SQIVND (reference sequence). CDR3 protein: CASSMWLGASNQPQHF. CDR3 nucleotide sequence: TGTGCCAGTAGTATGTGGCTGGGGGCGAGCAATCAGCCCCAGCATTTT. Full variable domain (rest looked up from reference TRBV19 and TRBJ1-5): DGGITQSPKYLFRKEGQNVTLSCEQNLNHDAMYWYRQDPGQGLRLIYYSQIVNDFQKGDIAEGYSVSREKKESFPLTVTSAQKNPTAFYLCASSMWLGASNQPQHFGDGTRLSIL.

This clonotype was found many times. This chain connects TRBV7-2 to TRBJ2-7; D is uncertain. CDR1 is SGHTA, CDR2 FQGNSA, per germline. This CDR3 contains 15 residues. V was trimmed by 5 bases and J by 6 bases, leaving 20 bases between them. DNA of the CDR3: TGTGCCAGCAGCCCCTCCCCCATGGCAAGGCGCGAGCAGTACTTC. Translating it yields CASSPSPMARREQYF.

The chain combines TRBV11-1 with TRBJ2-1; no firm D call. The CDR3 runs to 15 residues. The V gene's germline CDR1 is SGHAT and CDR2 FQDESV (reference sequence). V was shortened by 5 bases and J by 9 bases, with 20 bases between the two germline ends. The DNA of the CDR3 is TGTGCCAGCAGCCAAAAACGGTCCCTCGCGCGTGAGCAGTTCTTC. Protein product: CASSQKRSLAREQFF.

This clonotype was counted many times. The chain links TRBV12-3 or TRBV12-4 to TRBJ1-5; D gene ambiguous. The CDR3 is 13 amino acids. Trimming pared 2 bases from V and 0 bases from J, leaving 2 bases between. The CDR3 nucleotides read TGTGCCAGCAGTTTAAATAGCAATCAGCCCCAGCATTTT. It specifies CASSLNSNQPQHF.

This clonotype was recorded at least ten times. This sequence joins TRBV11-2 and TRBJ2-7; no clear D gene. The CDR3 runs 15 residues. Trimming stripped 5 bases from V and 0 bases from J, with 14 bases between. Germline V gene data show CDR1 as SGHAT and CDR2 as FQNNGV. The CDR3 loop is CASSRVKGSSYEQYF. Here the CDR3 DNA reads TGTGCCAGCAGCCGAGTTAAAGGAAGCTCCTACGAGCAGTACTTC.

This clonotype was counted ten times or more. CDR3 sequence: CASRWTSAYEQYF. As DNA, the CDR3 is TGTGCCAGCAGGTGGACTAGCGCTTACGAGCAGTACTTC. V usage is TRBV28 and J usage is TRBJ2-7, with TRBD2 identical over 9 bases. Germline CDR1 reads MDHEN; CDR2 reads SYDVKM. This CDR3 spans 13 amino acids. After removal of 6 bases from V and 4 bases from J, the junction contained 4 bases not matched to a gene.

V and J are TRBV20-1 and TRBJ2-2, with D possibly being TRBD1 or TRBD2 (5 bases each). The V and J ends lost 2 bases and 1 base respectively, with 14 bases between them. This CDR3 contains 16 residues. Germline CDR1 reads DFQATT; CDR2 reads SNEGSKA (reference sequence). The CDR3 spells CSARSTGTLNTGELFF. In DNA form, the CDR3 reads TGCAGTGCTAGATCTACCGGGACCCTGAACACCGGGGAGCTGTTTTTT.

The rearrangement uses TRBV4-1 and TRBJ2-2, with 8 nucleotides matching TRBD2. The J segment lost 2 bases and the V segment lost 4 bases, leaving 9 bases of the junction unmatched. Germline CDR1 reads MGHRA; CDR2 reads YSYEKL. CDR3 length equals 17 residues. CDR3 sequence: CASSRGGAGVNTGELFF. CDR3 nucleotide sequence: TGCGCCAGCAGCCGGGGGGGAGCGGGAGTCAACACCGGGGAGCTGTTTTTT.

This clonotype has at least ten counts. The V gene is TRBV6-5, the J gene TRBJ1-2; 9 bases agree with TRBD1. Per germline, CDR1 MNHEY and CDR2 SVGAGI. J gave up 3 bases and V 2 bases, and 7 bases lay outside the gene matches. This CDR3 contains 16 residues. CDR3 DNA: TGTGCCAGCAGTTACACGCCGACAGGGGGATACTATGGCTACACCTTC. This codes for CASSYTPTGGYYGYTF.

A few counts support this clonotype. The chain has TRBV6-1 and TRBJ2-6; 15 nucleotides match TRBD2. Germline-derived CDR1 and CDR2 are MNHNS and SASEGT. The CDR3 has 17 amino acids. V lost 5 bases to trimming and J lost 3 bases; unmatched junction nucleotides: 2. CDR3: CASSKGLAGGGANVLTF. CDR3 sequence (DNA): TGTGCCAGCAGTAAGGGACTAGCGGGAGGTGGGGCCAACGTCCTGACTTTC.

Ten or more counts support this clonotype. V and J are TRBV2 and TRBJ2-4; the D gene is possibly TRBD2 (5 bases). The CDR3 runs to 12 residues. Germline CDR1 reads SNHLY; CDR2 reads FYNNEI. Trimming stripped 6 bases from V and 10 bases from J, with 13 bases between. The CDR3 here is CASSGEIPIQYF. CDR3 nucleotide sequence: TGTGCCAGCAGCGGGGAGATACCTATTCAGTACTTC.

This chain links TRBV6-5 with TRBJ2-7; D remains unclear. Germline CDR1 reads MNHEY; CDR2 reads SVGAGI. V lost 0 bases, J lost 1 base, and 7 bases lay in between. The CDR3 has 14 amino acids. This chain's CDR3 is CASSYSKESYEQYF. DNA of the CDR3: TGTGCCAGCAGTTACTCGAAAGAGTCCTACGAGCAGTACTTC.

The chain is built from TRBV5-4 and TRBJ1-4; 9 nucleotides line up with TRBD1. Germline V gene data show CDR1 as SGHNT and CDR2 as YYREEE (reference sequence). The CDR3 is 15 amino acids. Losses at the gene ends were 4 bases for V and 6 bases for J; bases not matched to a gene: 7. As DNA, the CDR3 is TGTGCCAGCAGCCTGGCCGGGACAGGGCATGAAAAACTGTTTTTT. Protein: CASSLAGTGHEKLFF.

This chain connects TRBV28 to TRBJ2-7, with D uncertain. The V gene lost 3 bases and the J gene lost 3 bases, with 21 bases spanning the gap. Germline loops: CDR1 MDHEN, CDR2 SYDVKM. The CDR3 totals 17 residues. This CDR3 reads CASSFGYRVSSFYEQYF. The CDR3 bases are TGTGCCAGCAGTTTCGGGTATCGGGTTTCGAGCTTCTACGAGCAGTACTTC.

This chain joins TRBV6-5 and TRBJ2-7, with a weak D call TRBD1 (6 bases). This CDR3 has 12 residues. V lost 3 bases, J lost 6 bases, and 9 bases lay in between. The germline V gene has CDR1 MNHEY and CDR2 SVGAGI. CDR3 DNA sequence: TGTGCCAGCAGTTATGGGGGCTTCGAGCAGTACTTC. It codes for CASSYGGFEQYF.

As DNA, the CDR3 is TGTGCCAGCTCACCCCTAGGACAGGACACCGGGGAGCTGTTTTTT. Amino acid sequence: CASSPLGQDTGELFF. The chain recombines TRBV18 with TRBJ2-2, with 7 nucleotides matching TRBD1. This CDR3 has 15 residues. Germline loops: CDR1 KGHSH, CDR2 LQKENI. V lost 3 bases to trimming and J lost 3 bases; unmatched junction nucleotides: 4.

In this sample, this clonotype turned up a few times. This rearrangement joins TRBV7-9 to TRBJ2-7; 7 positions agree with TRBD2. V shed 3 bases and J 6 bases; nucleotides not matched to a gene: 14. Germline-derived CDR1 and CDR2 are SEHNR and FQNEAQ (reference sequence). This CDR3 has 16 residues. CDR3 coding DNA: TGTGCCAGCAGCTTTTGGACCGGGACTACCTATACCGAGCAGTACTTC. Protein: CASSFWTGTTYTEQYF.

V is TRBV5-6 and J is TRBJ1-6; a possible D gene is TRBD1 (5 bases). Germline V gene sequence: CDR1 SGHDT, CDR2 YYEEEE. The V end was cut by 3 bases, the J end by 0 bases, with 10 bases between. This CDR3 is 16 amino acids long. CDR3 sequence (DNA): TGTGCCAGCAGCTCCGGGACGAGCTCCTATAATTCACCCCTCCACTTT. Protein sequence: CASSSGTSSYNSPLHF.

This rearrangement joins TRBV28 to TRBJ2-5, with 10 bases matching TRBD2. The end of the DNA is better explained by TRBJ2-1, so the J call may be wrong. The V gene's germline CDR1 is MDHEN and CDR2 SYDVKM. CDR3 length equals 14 residues. The CDR3 bases are TGTGCCACCACTCGGACTAGCGGTTACAATGAGCAGTTCTTC. This gives the protein CATTRTSGYNEQFF.